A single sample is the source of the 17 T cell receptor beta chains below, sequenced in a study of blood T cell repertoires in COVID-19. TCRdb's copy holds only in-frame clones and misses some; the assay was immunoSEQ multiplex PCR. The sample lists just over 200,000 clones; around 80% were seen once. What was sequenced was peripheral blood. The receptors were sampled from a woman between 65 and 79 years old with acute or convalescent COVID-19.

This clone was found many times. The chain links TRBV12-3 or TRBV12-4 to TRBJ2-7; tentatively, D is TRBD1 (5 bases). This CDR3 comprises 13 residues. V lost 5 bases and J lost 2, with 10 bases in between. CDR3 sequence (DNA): TGTGCCAGCAGTGGTGGGGCGGCCTACGAGCAGTACTTC. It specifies CASSGGAAYEQYF.

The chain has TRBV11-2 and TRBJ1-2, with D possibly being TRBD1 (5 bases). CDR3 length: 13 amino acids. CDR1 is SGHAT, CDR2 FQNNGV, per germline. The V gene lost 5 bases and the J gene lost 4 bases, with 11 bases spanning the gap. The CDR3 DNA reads TGTGCCAGCAGCCCCGGGGGGTTCTATGGCTACACCTTC. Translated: CASSPGGFYGYTF.

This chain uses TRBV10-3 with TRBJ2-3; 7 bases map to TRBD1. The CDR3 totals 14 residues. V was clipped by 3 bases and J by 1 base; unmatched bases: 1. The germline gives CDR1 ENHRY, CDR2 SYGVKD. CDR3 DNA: TGTGCCATCAGTGAAGGGACAGGCACAGATACGCAGTATTTT. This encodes CAISEGTGTDTQYF.

CDR3 nucleotide sequence: TGTGCCAGCAGTCTGGACGGACAGAGCAATCAGCCCCAGCATTTT. Protein: CASSLDGQSNQPQHF. The rearrangement links TRBV2 to TRBJ1-5; D is possibly TRBD1 (6 bases). Germline CDR1 and CDR2: SNHLY and FYNNEI. This CDR3 contains 15 residues. The V and J ends lost 5 bases and 1 base respectively, with 12 bases between them. The full variable domain, its missing parts supplied by reference TRBV2 and TRBJ1-5, is EPEVTQTPSHQVTQMGQEVILRCVPISNHLYFYWYRQILGQKVEFLVSFYNNEISEKSEIFDDQFSVERPDGSNFTLKIRSTKLEDSAMYFCASSLDGQSNQPQHFGDGTRLSIL.

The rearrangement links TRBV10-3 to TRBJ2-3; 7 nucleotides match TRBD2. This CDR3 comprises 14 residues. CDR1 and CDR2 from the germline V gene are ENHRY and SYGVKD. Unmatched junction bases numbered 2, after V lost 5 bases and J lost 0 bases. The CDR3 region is CAISRTSSTDTQYF. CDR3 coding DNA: TGTGCCATCAGTAGGACTAGTAGCACAGATACGCAGTATTTT.

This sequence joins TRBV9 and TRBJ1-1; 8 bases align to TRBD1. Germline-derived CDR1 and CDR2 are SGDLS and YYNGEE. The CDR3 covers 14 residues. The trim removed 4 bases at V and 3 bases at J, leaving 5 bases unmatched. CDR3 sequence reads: CASSLLTGDTEAFF. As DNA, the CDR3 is TGTGCCAGCAGCTTACTGACAGGGGACACTGAAGCTTTCTTT.

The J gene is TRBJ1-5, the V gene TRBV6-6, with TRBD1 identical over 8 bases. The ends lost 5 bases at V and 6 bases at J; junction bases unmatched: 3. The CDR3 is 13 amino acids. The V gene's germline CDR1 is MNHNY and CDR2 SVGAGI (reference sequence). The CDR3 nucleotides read TGTGCCAGCAGTGACACAGGGGGTCAGCCCCAGCATTTT. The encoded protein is CASSDTGGQPQHF.

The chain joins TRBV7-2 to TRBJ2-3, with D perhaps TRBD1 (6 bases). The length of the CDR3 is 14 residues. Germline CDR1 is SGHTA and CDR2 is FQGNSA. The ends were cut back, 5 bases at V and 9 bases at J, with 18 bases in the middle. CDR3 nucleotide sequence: TGTGCCAGCAGCAACCGGGACAAAGGACCAACGCAGTATTTT. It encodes CASSNRDKGPTQYF.

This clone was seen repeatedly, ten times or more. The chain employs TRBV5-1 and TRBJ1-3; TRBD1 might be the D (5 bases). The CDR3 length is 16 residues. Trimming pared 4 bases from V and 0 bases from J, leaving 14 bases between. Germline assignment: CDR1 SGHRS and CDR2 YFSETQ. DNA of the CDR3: TGCGCCAGCAGCAGCGGGGACTCCAACTCTGGAAACACCATATATTTT. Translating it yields CASSSGDSNSGNTIYF.

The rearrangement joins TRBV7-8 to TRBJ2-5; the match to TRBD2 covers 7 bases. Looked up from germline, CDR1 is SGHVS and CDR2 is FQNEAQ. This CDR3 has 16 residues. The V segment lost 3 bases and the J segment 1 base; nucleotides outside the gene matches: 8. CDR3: CASSFGGGVPQETQYF. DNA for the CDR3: TGTGCCAGCAGCTTCGGGGGAGGGGTCCCCCAAGAGACCCAGTACTTC.

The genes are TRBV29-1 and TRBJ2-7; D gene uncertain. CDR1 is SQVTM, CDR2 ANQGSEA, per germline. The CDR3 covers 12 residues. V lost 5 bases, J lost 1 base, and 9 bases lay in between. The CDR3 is CSVTSESYEQYF. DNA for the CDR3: TGCAGCGTTACCTCGGAGTCCTACGAGCAGTACTTC.

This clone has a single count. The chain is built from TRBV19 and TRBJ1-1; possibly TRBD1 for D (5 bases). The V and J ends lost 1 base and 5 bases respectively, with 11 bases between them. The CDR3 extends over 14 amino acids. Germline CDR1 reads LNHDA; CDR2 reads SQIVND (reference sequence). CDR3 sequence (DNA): TGTGCCAGTAGTATAGGGGGCAGTCGGACTGAAGCTTTCTTT. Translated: CASSIGGSRTEAFF.

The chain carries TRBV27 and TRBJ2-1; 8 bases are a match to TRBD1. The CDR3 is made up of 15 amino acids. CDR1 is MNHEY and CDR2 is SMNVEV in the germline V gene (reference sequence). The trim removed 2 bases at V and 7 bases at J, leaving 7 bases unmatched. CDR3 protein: CASSLTSRDRNEQFF. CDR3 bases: TGTGCCAGCAGTTTAACGTCCCGGGACAGGAATGAGCAGTTCTTC.

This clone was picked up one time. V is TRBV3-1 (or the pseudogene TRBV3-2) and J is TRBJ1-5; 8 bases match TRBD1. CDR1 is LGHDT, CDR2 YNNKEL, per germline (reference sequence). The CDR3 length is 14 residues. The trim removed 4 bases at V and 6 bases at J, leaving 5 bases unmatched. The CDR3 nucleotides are TGTGCCAGCAGCCTCACAGGGGGTGGTCAGCCCCAGCATTTT. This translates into CASSLTGGGQPQHF.

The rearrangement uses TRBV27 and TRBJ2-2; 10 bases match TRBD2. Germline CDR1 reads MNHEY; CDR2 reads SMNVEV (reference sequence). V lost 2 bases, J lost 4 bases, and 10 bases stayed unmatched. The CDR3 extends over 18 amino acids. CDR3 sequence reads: CASSLAPVLAGITGELFF. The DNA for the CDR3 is TGTGCCAGCAGTTTAGCCCCGGTACTAGCGGGAATCACCGGGGAGCTGTTTTTT.

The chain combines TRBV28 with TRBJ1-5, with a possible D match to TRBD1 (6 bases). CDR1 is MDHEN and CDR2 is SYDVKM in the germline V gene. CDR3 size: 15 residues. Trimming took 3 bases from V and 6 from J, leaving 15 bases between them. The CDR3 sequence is CASSFQGPKSQPQHF. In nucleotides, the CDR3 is TGTGCCAGCAGTTTTCAGGGGCCTAAGTCTCAGCCCCAGCATTTT.

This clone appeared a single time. DNA for the CDR3: TGCAGCGTTGAAGCTAGGCAGGGGACAACTAATGAAAAACTGTTTTTT. This encodes CSVEARQGTTNEKLFF. The chain is built from TRBV29-1 and TRBJ1-4; maybe TRBD1 (6 bases). Germline V lookup: CDR1 SQVTM, CDR2 ANQGSEA. V lost 1 base and J 0 bases, leaving 12 bases between the germline ends. The CDR3 covers 16 residues.